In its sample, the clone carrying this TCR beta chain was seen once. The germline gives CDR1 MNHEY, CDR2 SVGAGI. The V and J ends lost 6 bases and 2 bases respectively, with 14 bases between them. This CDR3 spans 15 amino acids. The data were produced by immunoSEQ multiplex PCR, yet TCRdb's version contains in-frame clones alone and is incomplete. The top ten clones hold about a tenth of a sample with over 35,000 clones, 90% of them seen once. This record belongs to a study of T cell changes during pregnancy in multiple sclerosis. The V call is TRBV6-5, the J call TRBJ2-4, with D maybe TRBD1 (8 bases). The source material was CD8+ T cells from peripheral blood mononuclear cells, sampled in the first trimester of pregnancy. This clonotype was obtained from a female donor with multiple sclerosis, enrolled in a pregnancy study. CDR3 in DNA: TGTGCCAGCAGCTACAGGGGGGGAACCAAAAACATTCAGTACTTC. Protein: CASSYRGGTKNIQYF.